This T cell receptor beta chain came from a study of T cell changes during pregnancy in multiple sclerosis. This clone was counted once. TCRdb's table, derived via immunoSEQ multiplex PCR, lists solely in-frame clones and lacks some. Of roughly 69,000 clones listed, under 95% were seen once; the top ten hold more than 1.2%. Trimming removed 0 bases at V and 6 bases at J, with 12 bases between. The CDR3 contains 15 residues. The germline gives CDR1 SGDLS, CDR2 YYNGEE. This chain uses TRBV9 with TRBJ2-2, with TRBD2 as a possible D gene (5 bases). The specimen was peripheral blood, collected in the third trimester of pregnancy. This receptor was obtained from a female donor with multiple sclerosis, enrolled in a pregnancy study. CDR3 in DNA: TGTGCCAGCAGCGTAGGAAAGGGAGTCGCCGGGGAGCTGTTTTTT. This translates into CASSVGKGVAGELFF.